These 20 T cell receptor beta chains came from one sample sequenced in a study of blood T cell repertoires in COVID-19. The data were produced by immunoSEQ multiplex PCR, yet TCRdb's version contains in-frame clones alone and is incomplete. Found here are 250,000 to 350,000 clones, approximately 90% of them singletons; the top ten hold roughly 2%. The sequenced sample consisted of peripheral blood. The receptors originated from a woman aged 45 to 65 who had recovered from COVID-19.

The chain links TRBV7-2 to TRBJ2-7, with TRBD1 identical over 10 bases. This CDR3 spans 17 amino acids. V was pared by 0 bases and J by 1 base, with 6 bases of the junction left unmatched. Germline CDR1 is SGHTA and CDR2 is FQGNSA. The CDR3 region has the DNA TGTGCCAGCAGCTTAGCATTCGGGACAGGGGCTTCCTACGAGCAGTACTTC. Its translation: CASSLAFGTGASYEQYF.

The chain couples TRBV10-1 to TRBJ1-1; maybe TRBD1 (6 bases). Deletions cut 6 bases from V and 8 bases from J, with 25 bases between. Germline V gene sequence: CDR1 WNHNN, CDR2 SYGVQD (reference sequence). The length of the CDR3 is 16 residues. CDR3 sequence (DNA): TGCGCCAGCAGACATTCTCCGACAGGTGGAGGAGAAGAAGCTTTCTTT. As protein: CASRHSPTGGGEEAFF.

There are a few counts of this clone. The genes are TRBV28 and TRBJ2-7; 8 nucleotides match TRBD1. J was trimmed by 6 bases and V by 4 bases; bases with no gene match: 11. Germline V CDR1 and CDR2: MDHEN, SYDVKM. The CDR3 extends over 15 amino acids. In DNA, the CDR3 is TGTGCCAGCAGTTCCCCAGGACAGGGTGTCGCCGAGCAGTACTTC. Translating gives CASSSPGQGVAEQYF. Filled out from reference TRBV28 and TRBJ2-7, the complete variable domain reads DVKVTQSSRYLVKRTGEKVFLECVQDMDHENMFWYRQDPGLGLRLIYFSYDVKMKEKGDIPEGYSVSREKKERFSLILESASTNQTSMYLCASSSPGQGVAEQYFGPGTRLTVT.

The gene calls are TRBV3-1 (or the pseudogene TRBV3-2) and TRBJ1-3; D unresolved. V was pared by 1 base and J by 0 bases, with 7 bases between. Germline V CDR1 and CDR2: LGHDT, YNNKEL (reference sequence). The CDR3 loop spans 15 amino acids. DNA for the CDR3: TGTGCCAGCAGCCAAGCCGGGAGCTCTGGAAACACCATATATTTT. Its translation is CASSQAGSSGNTIYF.

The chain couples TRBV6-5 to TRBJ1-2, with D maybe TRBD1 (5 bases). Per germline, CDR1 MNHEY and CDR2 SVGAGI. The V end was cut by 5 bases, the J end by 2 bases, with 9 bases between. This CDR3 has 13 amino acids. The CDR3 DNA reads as TGTGCCAGCAGTCCGGGGGTAAACTATGGCTACACCTTC. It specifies CASSPGVNYGYTF.

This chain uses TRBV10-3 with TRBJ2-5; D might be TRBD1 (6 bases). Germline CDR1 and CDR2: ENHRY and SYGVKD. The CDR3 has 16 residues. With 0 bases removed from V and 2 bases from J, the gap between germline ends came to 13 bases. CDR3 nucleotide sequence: TGTGCCATCAGTGAGTCAGCGACAGGACCACAAGAGACCCAGTACTTC. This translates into CAISESATGPQETQYF.

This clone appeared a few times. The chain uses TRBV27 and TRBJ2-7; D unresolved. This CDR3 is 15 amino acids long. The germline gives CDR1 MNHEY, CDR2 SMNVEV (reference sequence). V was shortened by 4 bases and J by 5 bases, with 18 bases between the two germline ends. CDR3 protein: CASSSPFTVKDEQYF. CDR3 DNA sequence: TGTGCCAGCAGTTCCCCCTTTACAGTTAAGGACGAGCAGTACTTC.

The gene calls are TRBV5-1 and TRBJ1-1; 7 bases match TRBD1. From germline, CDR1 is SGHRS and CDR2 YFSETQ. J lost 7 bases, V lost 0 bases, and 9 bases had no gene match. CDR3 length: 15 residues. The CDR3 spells CASSLAKGATGEAFF. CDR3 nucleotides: TGCGCCAGCAGCTTGGCCAAGGGGGCGACGGGTGAAGCTTTCTTT.

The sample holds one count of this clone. CDR3 DNA: TGTGCCAGCAATTGGGGCGGGAGGGGCACCGGGGAGCTGTTTTTT. It is translated as CASNWGGRGTGELFF. The chain recombines TRBV6-5 with TRBJ2-2, with 9 bases matching TRBD2. The CDR3 covers 15 residues. CDR1 and CDR2 (germline): MNHEY, SVGAGI. V gave up 7 bases and J gave up 4 bases; unmatched junction bases: 7.

CDR3 loop: CASSRAWGSGEAFF. The CDR3, as DNA: TGCGCCAGCAGCCGGGCTTGGGGAAGCGGTGAAGCTTTCTTT. V usage is TRBV5-1 and J usage is TRBJ1-1; D gene uncertain. V was trimmed by 4 bases and J by 7 bases, leaving 17 bases between them. Looked up from germline, CDR1 is SGHRS and CDR2 is YFSETQ. The CDR3 totals 14 residues.

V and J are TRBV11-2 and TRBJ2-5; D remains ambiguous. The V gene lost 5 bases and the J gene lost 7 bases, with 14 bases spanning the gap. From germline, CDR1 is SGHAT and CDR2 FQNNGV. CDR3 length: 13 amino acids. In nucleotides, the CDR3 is TGTGCCAGCAGCCCTAGTAGCCCCTTGACCCAGTACTTC. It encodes CASSPSSPLTQYF.

CDR3 in amino acids: CAIRLTLRDTDTQYF. CDR3 nucleotides: TGTGCCATCAGACTGACTCTACGTGACACAGATACGCAGTATTTT. The chain carries TRBV10-3 and TRBJ2-3; D unclear. Trimming left V 6 bases short and J 2 bases short, with 15 bases between. The CDR3 totals 15 residues. Germline assignment: CDR1 ENHRY and CDR2 SYGVKD.

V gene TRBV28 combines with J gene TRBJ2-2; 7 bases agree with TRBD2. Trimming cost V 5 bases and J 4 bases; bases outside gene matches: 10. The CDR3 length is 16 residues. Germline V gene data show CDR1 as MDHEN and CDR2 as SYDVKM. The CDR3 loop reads CASSMVEGRVTGELFF. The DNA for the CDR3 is TGTGCCAGCAGTATGGTGGAGGGGAGGGTCACCGGGGAGCTGTTTTTT. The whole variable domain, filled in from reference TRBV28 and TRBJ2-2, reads DVKVTQSSRYLVKRTGEKVFLECVQDMDHENMFWYRQDPGLGLRLIYFSYDVKMKEKGDIPEGYSVSREKKERFSLILESASTNQTSMYLCASSMVEGRVTGELFFGEGSRLTVL.

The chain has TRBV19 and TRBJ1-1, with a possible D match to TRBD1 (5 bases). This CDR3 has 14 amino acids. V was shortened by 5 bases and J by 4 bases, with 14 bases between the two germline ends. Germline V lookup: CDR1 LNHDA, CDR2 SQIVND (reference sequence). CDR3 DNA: TGTGCCAGTAGTCCCCAGGGTGATGGCACTGAAGCTTTCTTT. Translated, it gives CASSPQGDGTEAFF.

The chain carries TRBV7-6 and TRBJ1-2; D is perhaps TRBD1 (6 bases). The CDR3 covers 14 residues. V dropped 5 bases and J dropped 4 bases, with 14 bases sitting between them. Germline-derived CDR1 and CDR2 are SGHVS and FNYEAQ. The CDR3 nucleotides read TGTGCCAGCAGCGGCTCAGGGGAGGGCTATGGCTACACCTTC. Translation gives CASSGSGEGYGYTF. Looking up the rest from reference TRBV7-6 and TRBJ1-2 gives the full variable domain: GAGVSQSPRYKVTKRGQDVALRCDPISGHVSLYWYRQALGQGPEFLTYFNYEAQQDKSGLPNDRFSAERPEGSISTLTIQRTEQRDSAMYRCASSGSGEGYGYTFGSGTRLTVV.

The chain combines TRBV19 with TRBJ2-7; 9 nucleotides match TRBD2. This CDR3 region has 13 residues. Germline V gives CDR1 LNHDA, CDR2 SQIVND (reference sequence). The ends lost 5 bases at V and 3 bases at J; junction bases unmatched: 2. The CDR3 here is CASSVSGSYEQYF. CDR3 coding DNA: TGTGCCAGTAGTGTTAGCGGGAGCTACGAGCAGTACTTC.

The CDR3 loop reads CATSRGSGDYEQYF. In nucleotides, the CDR3 is TGTGCCACCAGCAGAGGGTCAGGGGACTACGAGCAGTACTTC. The chain combines TRBV15 with TRBJ2-7; D may be TRBD1 (6 bases). Germline lookup yields CDR1 LNHNV and CDR2 YYDKDF (reference sequence). The CDR3 extends over 14 amino acids. V was shortened by 1 base and J by 3 bases, with 10 bases between the two germline ends.

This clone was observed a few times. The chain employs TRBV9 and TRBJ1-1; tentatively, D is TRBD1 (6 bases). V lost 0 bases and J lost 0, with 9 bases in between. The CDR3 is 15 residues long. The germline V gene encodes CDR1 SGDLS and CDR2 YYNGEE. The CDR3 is CASSVAGTMNTEAFF. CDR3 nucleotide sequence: TGTGCCAGCAGCGTAGCTGGGACAATGAACACTGAAGCTTTCTTT.

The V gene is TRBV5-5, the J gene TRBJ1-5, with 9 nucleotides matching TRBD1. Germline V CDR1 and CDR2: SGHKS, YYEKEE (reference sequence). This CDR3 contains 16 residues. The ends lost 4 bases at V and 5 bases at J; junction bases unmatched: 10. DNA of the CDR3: TGTGCCAGCAGCACCGTTCCGGGACAGGGTTATCAGCCCCAGCATTTT. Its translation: CASSTVPGQGYQPQHF.

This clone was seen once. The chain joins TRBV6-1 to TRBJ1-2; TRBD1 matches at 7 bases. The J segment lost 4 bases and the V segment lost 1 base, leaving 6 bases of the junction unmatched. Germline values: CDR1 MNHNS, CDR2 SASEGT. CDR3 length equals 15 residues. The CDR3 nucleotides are TGTGCCAGCAGTGAAGGACAGGGAGCCATCTATGGCTACACCTTC. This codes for CASSEGQGAIYGYTF.